This T cell receptor beta chain originates from a study of identical twins. Study-wide results and limits: The degree of excess twin sharing was weaker in beta out-of-frame sequences. Carriage of fewer insertions was seen in abundant cord blood beta clonotypes, whereas memory repertoires showed none. Invariant MAIT and iNKT cells are populations that could partly confound zero-insertion analyses.

Comments on this clonotype: Its specificity is not known.

The CDR3 sequence is 14 residues long. CDR1 and CDR2 (germline): SNHLY, FYNNEI. V gave up 8 bases and J gave up 0 bases, with 12 bases separating them. TCRdb processed the 5' RACE reads anew with MiXCR; each CDR3 protein has one entry. The table includes approximately 590,000 distinct CDR3 sequences, 7.5% to 10% detected once. These data were also reused for a study on yellow fever vaccine responses in identical twins. As that study records: Vaccine-induced T cell responses in twins were reportedly observed to appear partly convergent, partly personalized.

Sequences were obtained from PBMCs. V usage is TRBV2 and J usage is TRBJ2-3; TRBD1 might be the D (5 bases). The sequence was collected from a woman aged 18-35 years in good health. The CDR3 is CASGLTASTDTQYF. The DNA for the CDR3 is TGTGCCAGCGGTTTGACAGCCAGCACAGATACGCAGTATTTT.